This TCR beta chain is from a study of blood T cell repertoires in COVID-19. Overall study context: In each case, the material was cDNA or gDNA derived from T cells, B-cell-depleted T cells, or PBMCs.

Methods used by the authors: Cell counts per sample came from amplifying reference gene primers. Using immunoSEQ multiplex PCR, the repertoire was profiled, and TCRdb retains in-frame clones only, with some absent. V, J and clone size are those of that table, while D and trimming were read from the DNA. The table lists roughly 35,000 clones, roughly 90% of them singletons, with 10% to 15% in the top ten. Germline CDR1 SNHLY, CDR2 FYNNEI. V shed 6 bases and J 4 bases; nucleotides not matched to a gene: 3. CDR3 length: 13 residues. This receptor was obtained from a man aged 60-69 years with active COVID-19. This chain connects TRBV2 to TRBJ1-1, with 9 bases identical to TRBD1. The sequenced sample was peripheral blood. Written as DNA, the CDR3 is TGTGCCAGCAGCTTGGACAGGGGCACTGAAGCTTTCTTT. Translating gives CASSLDRGTEAFF. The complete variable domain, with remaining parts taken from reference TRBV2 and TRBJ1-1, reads EPEVTQTPSHQVTQMGQEVILRCVPISNHLYFYWYRQILGQKVEFLVSFYNNEISEKSEIFDDQFSVERPDGSNFTLKIRSTKLEDSAMYFCASSLDRGTEAFFGQGTRLTVV.